This is a list of T cell receptor beta chains from one sample in a study of T cell repertoires in aging, cancer and after chemotherapy. TCRdb recomputed calls from the multiplex PCR reads with MiXCR, one row per CDR3 protein. Seen here are roughly 410 distinct CDR3 sequences, less than 90% observed once, and the top ten hold approximately 51%. The sequencing input was blood. All receptors come from a human donor with a solid tumor. CDR3s include the opening cysteine and the closing phenylalanine or tryptophan. D genes are given only for firm matches. Some rows mark clone size as missing; the rest say once, few, many or name a class of expanded clone.

v_gene,j_gene,d_gene,abundance,CDR3nt,CDR3aa
TRBV30,TRBJ1-2,TRBD1,once,TGTGCCTGGAGGGGACAGGGGTTAGATGGCTACACCTTC,CAWRGQGLDGYTF
TRBV6-2/TRBV6-3,TRBJ2-7,NA,NA,TGTGCCAGCAGCAGCTTGGACATGCAGAGCTACGAGCAGTACTTC,CASSSLDMQSYEQYF
TRBV29-1,TRBJ2-3,NA,NA,TGCAGCGTTGAAGATAATACAGGCACAGATACGCAGTATTTT,CSVEDNTGTDTQYF
TRBV6-2/TRBV6-3,TRBJ2-2,NA,few,TGTGCCAGCAGTTACTCGACCCCTCCGGAGCTGTTTTTT,CASSYSTPPELFF
TRBV4-2,TRBJ2-3,NA,hyperexpanded,TGTGCCAGCAGCCAAGTCGGACAGCGAAGCACAGATACGCAGTATTTT,CASSQVGQRSTDTQYF
TRBV25-1,TRBJ2-5,TRBD1,NA,TGTGCCAGCAGTGGGGGACAGGGAGGCCTTATAGGGGAGACCCAGTACTTC,CASSGGQGGLIGETQYF
TRBV20-1,TRBJ1-6,TRBD1,once,TGCAGTGCTTATCGAACACAGGGGGCACGTAATTCACCCCTCCACTTT,CSAYRTQGARNSPLHF
TRBV6-6,TRBJ2-7,NA,NA,TGTGCCAGCAGTCCGACTACCTACGAGCAGTACTTC,CASSPTTYEQYF
TRBV30,TRBJ1-2,TRBD1,NA,TGTGCCTCGGGACAGGGACCCTATGGCTACACCTTC,CASGQGPYGYTF
TRBV27,TRBJ2-7,NA,NA,TGTGCCAGCAGTTCCGGTATGGAGCAATCCTACGAGCAGTACTTC,CASSSGMEQSYEQYF
TRBV19,TRBJ1-1,NA,NA,TGTGCCAGTACCCAAGACACCATCATGAACACTGAAGCTTTCTTT,CASTQDTIMNTEAFF
TRBV5-1,TRBJ1-1,NA,NA,TGTGCCAGCAGCCACGGTGACAGAACGAACACTGAAGCTTTCTTT,CASSHGDRTNTEAFF
TRBV9,TRBJ2-7,NA,NA,TGTGCCAGCAGTGAAGGACAGAGTTTTCTCTACGAGCAGTACTTC,CASSEGQSFLYEQYF
TRBV11-3,TRBJ1-2,NA,hyperexpanded,TGTGCCAGCAGCTTAGATATGAGGGGCCACTATAACTATGGCTACACCTTC,CASSLDMRGHYNYGYTF
TRBV6-5,TRBJ1-2,NA,NA,TGTGCCAGCAGGGCAGACAGGCTCCGCGGCTATGGCTACACCTTC,CASRADRLRGYGYTF
TRBV6-2/TRBV6-3,TRBJ2-7,NA,NA,TGTGCCAGCAGTGAGCTCGGGTTGGGATCATACGAGCAGTACTTC,CASSELGLGSYEQYF
TRBV7-2,TRBJ1-6,TRBD1,once,TGTGCCAGCAGCTTAGCGCCGGGACAGATTAATTCACCCCTCCACTTT,CASSLAPGQINSPLHF
TRBV19,TRBJ1-1,TRBD1,NA,TGTGCCAGTACGGGACAGGGGCAAGCTTTCTTT,CASTGQGQAFF
TRBV27,TRBJ2-7,NA,NA,TGTGCCAGCAGTTCGAGGGACTCCCAGAACGAGCAGTACTTC,CASSSRDSQNEQYF
TRBV11-3,TRBJ2-3,TRBD1,hyperexpanded,TGTGCCAGCAGCTCCCGGGACAGGGTGGCAGATACGCAGTATTTT,CASSSRDRVADTQYF
TRBV29-1,TRBJ2-2,TRBD1,NA,TGCAGCGTTGATGGACAGGGCAATCCCGGGGAGCTGTTTTTT,CSVDGQGNPGELFF
TRBV6-1,TRBJ2-1,NA,NA,TGTGCCAGCTCTAAGGACGCCGGTTTGTATGAGCAGTTCTTC,CASSKDAGLYEQFF
TRBV19,TRBJ2-7,TRBD1,NA,TGTGCCAGTACGACGACAGGGGGCCCCTCCTACGAGCAGTACTTC,CASTTTGGPSYEQYF
TRBV5-5,TRBJ1-1,NA,once,TGTGCCAGCAGCCCACTCAATGAAGCTTTCTTT,CASSPLNEAFF
TRBV27,TRBJ1-2,NA,NA,TGTGCCAGCAGTTTGTCCCCAATCTATGGCTACACCTTC,CASSLSPIYGYTF
TRBV6-5,TRBJ1-2,TRBD1,NA,TGTGCCAGCAGTTACTCGGAGAGGGGGCTCAATGGCTACACCTTC,CASSYSERGLNGYTF
TRBV20-1,TRBJ1-1,NA,NA,TGCAGTGCTAAAAGGGGGGCAGGAACTGAAGCTTTCTTT,CSAKRGAGTEAFF
TRBV27,TRBJ2-7,NA,NA,TGTGCCAGCAGTTTAACAGGTCCCTACGAGCAGTACTTC,CASSLTGPYEQYF
TRBV12-3/TRBV12-4,TRBJ1-2,NA,NA,TGTGCCAGCAGTAAGAAGGGCGCTGGCTACACCTTC,CASSKKGAGYTF
TRBV12-3/TRBV12-4,TRBJ2-7,NA,NA,TGTGCCAGCAGCTTTTTGGGAAACGACGAGCAGTACTTC,CASSFLGNDEQYF
TRBV20-1,TRBJ1-4,TRBD1,once,TGCAGTGCTATAATGACAGGGAGAAATGAAAAACTGTTTTTT,CSAIMTGRNEKLFF
TRBV5-6,TRBJ2-6,NA,NA,TGTGCCAGCAGCCCCCCTTCTGGGGCCAACGTCCTGACTTTC,CASSPPSGANVLTF
TRBV7-3,TRBJ2-3,TRBD2,NA,TGTGCCAGCAGCCCCGGGACTAGCGAAGATACGCAGTATTTT,CASSPGTSEDTQYF
TRBV6-5,TRBJ1-2,NA,NA,TGTGCCAGCAGTTACCTCCACCGGGGCCATGGCTACACCTTC,CASSYLHRGHGYTF
TRBV28,TRBJ2-7,NA,NA,TGTGCCAGCAGTTTACGAGGGAAATACGAGCAGTACTTC,CASSLRGKYEQYF
TRBV28,TRBJ1-5,NA,NA,TGTGCCAGCAGTTTTGAGGGGTATAGCAATCAGCCCCAGCATTTT,CASSFEGYSNQPQHF
TRBV6-2/TRBV6-3,TRBJ1-1,NA,NA,TGTGCCAGCAGTTACCCCACTGAAGCTTTCTTT,CASSYPTEAFF
TRBV19,TRBJ2-1,TRBD1,NA,TGTGCCAGTACCCTGACAGGGTTAAACAATGAGCAGTTCTTC,CASTLTGLNNEQFF
TRBV6-1,TRBJ1-5,TRBD1,NA,TGTGCCAGCAGTGAGGGACAGCGACTACCCCAGCATTTT,CASSEGQRLPQHF
TRBV6-4,TRBJ2-1,TRBD2,NA,TGTGCCAGCAGTGACTCGGGTAGCGGGGGGGCCGTCTTC,CASSDSGSGGAVF